This T cell receptor (beta chain) stems from a study of blood T cell repertoires in COVID-19. Assay used: immunoSEQ multiplex PCR; TCRdb lists only in-frame clones, some missing. This sample carries 25,000 to 35,000 clones, around 88% of them seen once, and the ten largest clones take approximately 24%. This CDR3 has 14 residues. CDR1 is MGHRA, CDR2 YSYEKL, per germline. V was clipped by 7 bases and J by 0 bases, with 10 bases between them. The receptor was derived from a human donor in a cohort sampled during active COVID-19. Sequencing used peripheral blood. The chain links TRBV4-1 to TRBJ2-1; tentatively, D is TRBD2 (6 bases). CDR3 amino acids: CASKEGSSYNEQFF. CDR3 sequence (DNA): TGCGCCAGCAAGGAGGGGAGCTCCTACAATGAGCAGTTCTTC.